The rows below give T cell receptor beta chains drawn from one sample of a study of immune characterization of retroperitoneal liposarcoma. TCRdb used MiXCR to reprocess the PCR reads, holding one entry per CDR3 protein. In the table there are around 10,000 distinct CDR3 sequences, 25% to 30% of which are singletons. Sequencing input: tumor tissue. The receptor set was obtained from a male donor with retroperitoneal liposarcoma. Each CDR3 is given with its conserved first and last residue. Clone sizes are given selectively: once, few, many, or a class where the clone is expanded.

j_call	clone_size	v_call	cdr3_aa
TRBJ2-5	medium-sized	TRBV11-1	CASSRRGPWETQYF
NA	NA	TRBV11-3	CASGGPRNEQYF
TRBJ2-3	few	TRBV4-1	CASSQDRALGTDTQYF
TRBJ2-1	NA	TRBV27	CASTTRTPYNEQFF
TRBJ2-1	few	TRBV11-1	CATGISYNEQFF
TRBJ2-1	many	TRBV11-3	CASEGLSYEQFF
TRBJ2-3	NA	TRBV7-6	CASSLVIGSSTDTQYF
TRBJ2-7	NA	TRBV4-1	CASSQAWDSSYEQYF
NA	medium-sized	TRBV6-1	CASSLFAGEMQQYF
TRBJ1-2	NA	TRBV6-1	CASSDWTVNFYGYTF
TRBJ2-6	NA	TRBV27	CASSPLRQARSGANVLTF
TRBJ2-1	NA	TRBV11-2	CASSLDQPGQRSYEQFF
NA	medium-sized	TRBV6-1	CASSSAGASYNEQYF
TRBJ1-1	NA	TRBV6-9	CASSPGTLNTEAFF
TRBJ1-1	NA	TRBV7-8	CASNTDGDTEVFF
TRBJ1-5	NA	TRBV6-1	CASSLTGYSNQPQHF
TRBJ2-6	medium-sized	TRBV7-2	CASSLQPAGFSGANVLTF
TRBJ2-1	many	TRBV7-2	CASSLASSGTYNEQFF
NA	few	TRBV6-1	CASSEARASGQETQFF
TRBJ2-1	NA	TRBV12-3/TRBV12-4	CASCYSTTQETQFF
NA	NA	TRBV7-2	CASRGGGRETQYF
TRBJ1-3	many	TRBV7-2	CASSPDRVDGNTIYF